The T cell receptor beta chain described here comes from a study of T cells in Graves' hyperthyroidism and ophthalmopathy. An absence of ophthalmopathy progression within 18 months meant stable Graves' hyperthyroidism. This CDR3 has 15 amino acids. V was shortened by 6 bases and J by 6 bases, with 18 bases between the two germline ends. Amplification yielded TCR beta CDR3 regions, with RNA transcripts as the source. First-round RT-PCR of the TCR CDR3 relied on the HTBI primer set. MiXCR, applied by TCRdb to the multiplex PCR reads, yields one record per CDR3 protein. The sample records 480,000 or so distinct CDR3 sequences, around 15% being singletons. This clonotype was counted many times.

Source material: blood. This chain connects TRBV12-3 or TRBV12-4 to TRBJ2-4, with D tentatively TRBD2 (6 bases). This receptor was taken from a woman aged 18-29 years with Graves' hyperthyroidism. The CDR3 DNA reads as TGTGCCAGCAGCCTTCCCGGAGGGAATAGAAACATTCAGTACTTC. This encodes CASSLPGGNRNIQYF.